The clone carrying this T cell receptor beta chain was detected once. The authors' processing: Amplification of reference gene primers was used by the study to estimate nucleated cell counts. Sequenced by immunoSEQ multiplex PCR; TCRdb stores in-frame clones only, minus some. V, J and clone size reflect that table, while D and trimming were determined from the DNA. The table records under 50,000 clones, about 92% of them present only once. This entry is derived from a study of blood T cell repertoires in COVID-19. Study overall: The cDNA or gDNA used as material had been derived from T cells, B-cell-depleted T cells, or PBMCs.

CDR3 length equals 14 residues. Germline CDR1 SGDLS, CDR2 YYNGEE. The V end was cut by 5 bases, the J end by 5 bases, with 17 bases between. The clonotype comes from a man aged 65 to 85 with active COVID-19. The V gene is TRBV9, the J gene TRBJ2-7; perhaps TRBD1 as D (6 bases). Sequencing was done on a sample of peripheral blood. The CDR3 nucleotides read TGTGCCAGCAGTGTCACAGGGTCCGGGCACGAGCAGTACTTC. The encoded protein is CASSVTGSGHEQYF.